The 6 T cell receptor beta chains in this list originate from one sample, sequenced in a study of CD8+CD57+ T cells in acquired aplastic anemia. Researchers used genomic DNA as the template to profile TCR beta VDJ and CDR3. TCRdb reprocessed the reads with MiXCR, giving one entry per CDR3 protein. The sample consists of approximately 220,000 distinct CDR3 sequences, around half of them appearing once. Those patients picked for sequencing had displayed CD8+CD57+ cell expansion on flow cytometry. Material: sorted CD4+, CD8+, or CD8+CD57+ T cells (not recorded which) from PBMCs. The receptors were gathered from a human donor with aplastic anemia.

This clonotype was picked up many times. The V call is TRBV7-6, the J call TRBJ2-3; D remains unclear. This CDR3 has 16 residues. CDR1 is SGHVS, CDR2 FNYEAQ, per germline. Trimming left V 4 bases short and J 2 bases short, with 16 bases between. CDR3 loop: CASSYRSSGPTDTQYF. The CDR3 nucleotides read TGTGCCAGCAGCTACCGGTCGAGTGGGCCCACAGATACGCAGTATTTT.

This clonotype occurred many times. The chain combines TRBV6-1 with TRBJ2-7, with D possibly TRBD1 on 5 matching bases. The CDR3 length is 12 residues. Germline CDR1 is MNHNS and CDR2 is SASEGT. Trimming took 6 bases from V and 6 from J, leaving 12 bases between them. For the CDR3, the DNA is TGTGCCAGCAGAACAGGTACGCGCGAGCAGTACTTC. Its translation: CASRTGTREQYF.

The table lists this clonotype with a few counts. This sequence joins TRBV10-3 and TRBJ2-5, with 7 bases that match TRBD1. This CDR3 comprises 14 residues. Trimming took 2 bases from V and 5 from J; bases not matched to a gene: 5. Per germline, CDR1 ENHRY and CDR2 SYGVKD. CDR3 in DNA: TGTGCCATCAGTGAGGCCGACAGGGTTGAGACCCAGTACTTC. This sequence encodes CAISEADRVETQYF.

This clonotype was seen ten or more times. The chain is built from TRBV6-6 and TRBJ2-2; D not certain. Germline V gene sequence: CDR1 MNHNY, CDR2 SVGAGI (reference sequence). Trimming cost V 6 bases and J 4 bases, with 12 bases left between them. This CDR3 is built from 14 residues. CDR3 sequence: CASSYDHATGELFF. CDR3 in DNA: TGTGCCAGCAGCTACGACCACGCCACCGGGGAGCTGTTTTTT.

This chain uses TRBV7-9 with TRBJ2-7, with 7 nucleotides matching TRBD1. Germline trimming cut 5 bases from V and 1 base from J; bases unmatched to any gene: 5. The CDR3 runs 14 residues. Germline loops: CDR1 SEHNR, CDR2 FQNEAQ (reference sequence). The CDR3 bases are TGTGCCAGCAGCGCCGGGACAGAGTCCTACGAGCAGTACTTC. This sequence encodes CASSAGTESYEQYF.

A note on this clonotype: Since a much larger clone is just one base distant, this may be a read error. The chain joins TRBV6-5 to TRBJ2-7, with D perhaps matching TRBD1 (6 bases). Germline V gene data show CDR1 as MNHEY and CDR2 as SVGAGI. This CDR3 is 13 amino acids long. The CDR3 protein is CASGYSGQNEQYF. CDR3 nucleotides: TGTGCCAGCGGTTACTCTGGACAGAACGAGCAGTACTTC.